This record concerns one T cell receptor (beta chain) sequence. The antigen remains undetermined. This sample was included in a study of shared clonotypes between healthy human individuals. Regarding the study as a whole: Between a few donors, naive CD4 clonotypes were shared at a level of approximately 5%. Sorted-subset sequencing, rarefaction showed, was incomplete despite large depth. How much donors shared clonotypes was expected to be affected by sequencing depth.

The repertoire was sequenced with immunoSEQ multiplex PCR; TCRdb's copy has only in-frame clones and lacks some. The sample has about 1.5 million clones; roughly 96% are singletons. From germline, CDR1 is SNHLY and CDR2 FYNNEI. The V gene lost 6 bases and the J gene lost 0 bases, with 7 bases spanning the gap. The length of the CDR3 is 13 residues. The chain uses TRBV2 and TRBJ2-3; D perhaps matches TRBD2 (5 bases). The TCR comes from a man younger than 45 in good health. The sequencing input was naive CD4+ T cells sorted from blood. Subset noted: CD45RA+ positively selected. In DNA, the CDR3 is TGTGCCAGCAGGAGGGTTAGCACAGATACGCAGTATTTT. It codes for CASRRVSTDTQYF.